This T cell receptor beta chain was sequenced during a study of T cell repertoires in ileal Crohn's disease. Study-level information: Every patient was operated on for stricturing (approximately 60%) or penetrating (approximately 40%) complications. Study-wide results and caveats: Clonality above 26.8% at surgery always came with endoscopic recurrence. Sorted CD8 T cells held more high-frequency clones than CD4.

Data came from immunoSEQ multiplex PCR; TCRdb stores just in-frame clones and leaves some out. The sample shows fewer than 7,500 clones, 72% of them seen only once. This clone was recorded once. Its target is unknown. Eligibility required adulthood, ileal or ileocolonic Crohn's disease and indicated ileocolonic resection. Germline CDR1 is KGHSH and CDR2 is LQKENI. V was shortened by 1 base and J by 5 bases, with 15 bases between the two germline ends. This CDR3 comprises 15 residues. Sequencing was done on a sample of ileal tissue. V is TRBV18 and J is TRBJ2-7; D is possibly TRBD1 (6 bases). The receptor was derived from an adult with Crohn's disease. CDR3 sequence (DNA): TGTGCCAGCTCACCACAAACAGGGCACGGGGACGAGCAGTACTTC. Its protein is CASSPQTGHGDEQYF.